The 7 T cell receptor beta chains below all came from one sample that was sequenced in a study of blood T cell repertoires in COVID-19 (dated by TCRdb to the early 2020s). The library was obtained by the immunoSEQ multiplex PCR assay. Not all clones reach the TCRdb copy of this immuneACCESS table, which keeps in-frame sequences only. Checked studies attribute under half of the gap to unresolved V genes and leave the rest unexplained. Counted in this sample were almost 300,000 clones; around 86% of them appeared once. The ten biggest clones cover roughly 1.3% of the sample. The sample consisted of peripheral blood. Receptors originate from a man aged 65 to 79 with acute or convalescent COVID-19.

J is TRBJ1-4 and V is TRBV20-1; 7 bases line up with TRBD1. The CDR3 has 11 residues. Trimming at V came to 6 bases and at J to 16 bases, leaving 11 bases not matched to a gene. Germline CDR1 DFQATT, CDR2 SNEGSKA (reference sequence). This CDR3 reads CSAERQGMRFF. The CDR3 nucleotides are TGCAGTGCAGAAAGACAGGGTATGAGGTTTTTT.

The V call is TRBV5-4, the J call TRBJ2-7; TRBD1 is a possible D gene (7 bases). V shed 4 bases and J shed 5 bases, with 25 bases lying between them. CDR1 is SGHNT, CDR2 YYREEE, per germline (reference sequence). This CDR3 region has 17 residues. The CDR3 coding sequence is TGTGCCAGCAGCGGGGGGCCAGGGGGGTCGGGCGGCGACGAGCAGTACTTC. Translated, it gives CASSGGPGGSGGDEQYF.

V usage is TRBV11-2 and J usage is TRBJ2-1, with 12 bases that match TRBD2. Germline V lookup: CDR1 SGHAT, CDR2 FQNNGV. There are 19 residues in the CDR3. With V trimmed by 5 bases and J by 4 bases, 15 bases remained unmatched. The CDR3 nucleotides read TGTGCCAGCAGCACATTGGGACCTTCCGGGACTAGCGGGTACAATGAGCAGTTCTTC. Translated, it gives CASSTLGPSGTSGYNEQFF. Supplemented by reference TRBV11-2 and TRBJ2-1, the full variable domain reads EAGVAQSPRYKIIEKRQSVAFWCNPISGHATLYWYQQILGQGPKLLIQFQNNGVVDDSQLPKDRFSAERLKGVDSTLKIQPAKLEDSAVYLCASSTLGPSGTSGYNEQFFGPGTRLTVL.

V usage is TRBV4-2 and J usage is TRBJ1-2; 8 nucleotides align to TRBD1. V was pared by 1 base and J by 10 bases, with 11 bases of the junction left unmatched. The CDR3 is 15 amino acids. Germline lookup yields CDR1 LGHNA and CDR2 YNFKEQ. CDR3 loop: CASSQVQGASVVYTF. The CDR3 DNA follows: TGTGCCAGCAGCCAAGTTCAGGGGGCGTCCGTTGTCTACACCTTC.

The CDR3 protein is CASRGAPLYNEQFF. CDR3 coding DNA: TGTGCCAGCCGGGGGGCGCCCCTTTACAATGAGCAGTTCTTC. The rearrangement joins TRBV6-5 to TRBJ2-1; TRBD2 might be the D (7 bases). V was cut by 8 bases and J by 4 bases, with 15 bases left in between. Germline loops: CDR1 MNHEY, CDR2 SVGAGI. CDR3 length: 14 residues.

This clone appeared a single time. The V call is TRBV15, the J call TRBJ2-7; D is uncertain. The germline gives CDR1 LNHNV, CDR2 YYDKDF (reference sequence). V was shortened by 3 bases and J by 3 bases, with 9 bases between the two germline ends. The CDR3 contains 13 residues. The CDR3 DNA follows: TGTGCCACCAGCAGGTCCCAGTTCTACGAGCAGTACTTC. This codes for CATSRSQFYEQYF.

This rearrangement joins TRBV9 to TRBJ1-1; D possibly corresponds to TRBD1 (6 bases). The CDR3 contains 13 residues. Per the germline V gene, CDR1 is SGDLS and CDR2 is YYNGEE. The V end was cut by 7 bases, the J end by 1 base, with 11 bases between. CDR3 in amino acids: CASGRQANTEAFF. The CDR3 nucleotides are TGTGCCAGCGGGAGACAGGCGAACACTGAAGCTTTCTTT.